The rows below give T cell receptor beta chains drawn from one sample of a study of identifying expanded T cells in peripheral blood. Repertoires were generated with immunoSEQ multiplex PCR, while TCRdb's copy carries only in-frame clones and drops some. The sample carries about 85,000 clones, around 90% recorded once. The material sequenced was blood. The receptors stem from a person aged 18 to 70 in good health. The CDR3 runs from the conserved cysteine through the conserved F or W. Each record gives: V gene, J gene, CDR3 protein.

v_gene: TRBV4-2; j_gene: TRBJ1-1; CDR3aa: CASSQVNSENTEAFF
v_gene: TRBV12-2; j_gene: TRBJ2-3; CDR3aa: CASRLGGTDTQYF
v_gene: TRBV28; j_gene: TRBJ2-7; CDR3aa: CASSQGAWEQYF
v_gene: TRBV5-1; j_gene: TRBJ1-1; CDR3aa: CASSPREGGNTEAFF
v_gene: TRBV5-1; j_gene: TRBJ1-3; CDR3aa: CASSLDRGAGNTIYF
v_gene: TRBV19; j_gene: TRBJ2-1; CDR3aa: CASSDRGQAYNEQFF
v_gene: TRBV11-3; j_gene: TRBJ2-2; CDR3aa: CASSQARGDAELFF
v_gene: TRBV28; j_gene: TRBJ2-1; CDR3aa: CASVAGSSYNEQFF
v_gene: TRBV10-2; j_gene: TRBJ2-7; CDR3aa: CASSAGDAREQYF
v_gene: TRBV5-6; j_gene: TRBJ2-7; CDR3aa: CASSFGGAGGYYEQYF
v_gene: TRBV9; j_gene: TRBJ1-5; CDR3aa: CASTQDRGSNQPQHF
v_gene: TRBV7-6; j_gene: TRBJ2-5; CDR3aa: CASSLGPQETQYF
v_gene: TRBV7-9; j_gene: TRBJ1-1; CDR3aa: CASSFSGGQGVFTEAFF
v_gene: TRBV6-5; j_gene: TRBJ2-7; CDR3aa: CASSYSGRAYEQYF
v_gene: TRBV9; j_gene: TRBJ2-1; CDR3aa: CASSPWGGHYGAGGEQFF
v_gene: TRBV29-1; j_gene: TRBJ1-2; CDR3aa: CSVEGLTGKDGYTF
v_gene: TRBV3-2; j_gene: TRBJ1-2; CDR3aa: CASSRGDF
v_gene: TRBV11-2; j_gene: TRBJ1-3; CDR3aa: CASSPGTAGNTIYF
v_gene: TRBV2; j_gene: TRBJ2-7; CDR3aa: CASSAYEQYF
v_gene: TRBV14; j_gene: TRBJ1-3; CDR3aa: CASSQDSSGNTIYF
v_gene: TRBV29-1; j_gene: TRBJ1-1; CDR3aa: CSATENTEAFF
v_gene: TRBV7-9; j_gene: TRBJ1-1; CDR3aa: CASSPRAGGNTEAFF
v_gene: TRBV7-9; j_gene: TRBJ1-2; CDR3aa: CASSLGLGDGYTF
v_gene: TRBV10-3; j_gene: TRBJ1-1; CDR3aa: CAISDQGWTEAFF
v_gene: TRBV2; j_gene: TRBJ2-7; CDR3aa: CASRASYEQYF
v_gene: TRBV2; j_gene: TRBJ1-6; CDR3aa: CASSTGPPTLKPLHF
v_gene: TRBV5-1; j_gene: TRBJ1-6; CDR3aa: CATSPGLNNSPLHF
v_gene: TRBV27; j_gene: TRBJ2-5; CDR3aa: CASSSFRGARYQETQYF
v_gene: TRBV16; j_gene: TRBJ2-7; CDR3aa: CASSQSYRASYEQYF
v_gene: TRBV28; j_gene: TRBJ1-2; CDR3aa: CASSLGGSGYTF
v_gene: TRBV5-4; j_gene: TRBJ1-2; CDR3aa: CASNLVHGYTF
v_gene: TRBV4-3; j_gene: TRBJ1-2; CDR3aa: CASSQLGLNYGYTF
v_gene: TRBV15; j_gene: TRBJ1-3; CDR3aa: CATSRDRQGGNTIYF
v_gene: TRBV27; j_gene: TRBJ2-5; CDR3aa: CASSGQGSETQYF
v_gene: TRBV7-2; j_gene: TRBJ1-1; CDR3aa: CASSPSTVGTEAFF
v_gene: TRBV29-1; j_gene: TRBJ2-5; CDR3aa: CSGQTSGGRGETQYF
v_gene: TRBV5-1; j_gene: TRBJ1-2; CDR3aa: CASSSTPGQGAGYGYTF
v_gene: TRBV28; j_gene: TRBJ1-5; CDR3aa: CASSLAGEAGPQHF
v_gene: TRBV23-1; j_gene: TRBJ2-3; CDR3aa: CASSFQVGTGPSTDTQYF
v_gene: TRBV5-1; j_gene: TRBJ2-3; CDR3aa: CASTLRVTDTQYF
v_gene: TRBV6-6; j_gene: TRBJ1-2; CDR3aa: CASSYRGDGYTF
v_gene: TRBV18; j_gene: TRBJ1-2; CDR3aa: CASSPQGFDGYTF
v_gene: TRBV25-1; j_gene: TRBJ1-2; CDR3aa: CASSEWRIGNYGYTF
v_gene: TRBV5-6; j_gene: TRBJ1-5; CDR3aa: CASSLSRRWQLNSNQPQHF
v_gene: TRBV18; j_gene: TRBJ1-2; CDR3aa: CASSLSRGDNSYTF
v_gene: TRBV2; j_gene: TRBJ2-1; CDR3aa: CASSVPSGVSGGGSYNEQFF
v_gene: TRBV5-1; j_gene: TRBJ2-1; CDR3aa: CASSSPPEQFF
v_gene: TRBV2; j_gene: TRBJ1-5; CDR3aa: CASSAESRQPQHF
v_gene: TRBV5-4; j_gene: TRBJ1-4; CDR3aa: CASSRATNEKLFF
v_gene: TRBV25-1; j_gene: TRBJ1-1; CDR3aa: CASGPRGGTTEAFF
v_gene: TRBV7-9; j_gene: TRBJ2-7; CDR3aa: CASSLEGGARYEQYF
v_gene: TRBV14; j_gene: TRBJ1-1; CDR3aa: CASSPTRGGLNTEAFF
v_gene: TRBV4-3; j_gene: TRBJ1-4; CDR3aa: CASSQDRLYRGGTGDEKLFF
v_gene: TRBV6-5; j_gene: TRBJ2-7; CDR3aa: CASSATSYEQYF
v_gene: TRBV9; j_gene: TRBJ2-2; CDR3aa: CASSPLQGANTGELFF
v_gene: TRBV5-4; j_gene: TRBJ1-6; CDR3aa: CASSSGQIYNSPLHF
v_gene: TRBV28; j_gene: TRBJ2-1; CDR3aa: CASITGTSGYNEQFF
v_gene: TRBV29-1; j_gene: TRBJ1-1; CDR3aa: CSADSMNTEAFF